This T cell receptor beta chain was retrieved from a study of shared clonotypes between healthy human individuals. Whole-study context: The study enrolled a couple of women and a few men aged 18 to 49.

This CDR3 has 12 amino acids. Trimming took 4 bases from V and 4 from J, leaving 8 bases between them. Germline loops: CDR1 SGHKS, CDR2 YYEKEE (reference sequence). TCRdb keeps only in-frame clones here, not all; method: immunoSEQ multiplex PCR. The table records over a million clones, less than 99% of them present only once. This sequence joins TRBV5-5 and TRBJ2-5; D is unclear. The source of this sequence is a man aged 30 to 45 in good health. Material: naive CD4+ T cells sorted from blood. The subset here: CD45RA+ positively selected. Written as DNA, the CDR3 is TGTGCCAGCAGCCCGCTCAGAGAGACCCAGTACTTC. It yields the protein CASSPLRETQYF.